This T cell receptor (beta chain) was profiled in a study of blood T cell repertoires in COVID-19. Background on the study: Sites across the United States, Italy and Spain contributed samples from acute and convalescent COVID-19. Sample material is recorded as cDNA or gDNA derived from T cells, B-cell-depleted T cells, or PBMCs.

Original data processing: Cell counts per sample came from amplifying reference gene primers. Using immunoSEQ multiplex PCR, the repertoire was profiled, and TCRdb retains in-frame clones only, with some absent. The V and J calls and the clone size are those of that table, but D and trimming were determined from the DNA. The sample carries around 80,000 clones, under 85% recorded once. Trimming left V 5 bases short and J 1 base short, with 15 bases between. CDR1 is SGHNT, CDR2 YYREEE, per germline (reference sequence). This CDR3 is 15 amino acids long. The specimen sequenced was peripheral blood. The J gene is TRBJ1-1, the V gene TRBV5-4, with TRBD1 as a possible D gene (5 bases). The clonotype originates from a human donor in a cohort sampled during active COVID-19. The CDR3 loop is CASSLNGGKNTEAFF. The CDR3 DNA reads as TGTGCCAGCAGTTTGAACGGGGGTAAGAACACTGAAGCTTTCTTT. Full variable domain (missing parts from reference TRBV5-4 and TRBJ1-1): ETGVTQSPTHLIKTRGQQVTLRCSSQSGHNTVSWYQQALGQGPQFIFQYYREEENGRGNFPPRFSGLQFPNYSSELNVNALELDDSALYLCASSLNGGKNTEAFFGQGTRLTVV.